This T cell receptor beta chain was recovered during a study of radiotherapy plus CTLA-4 blockade in lung cancer. For the study at large: Objective responses were observed in around a sixth of patients, and disease control was achieved by 30% to 35%.

Study-wide findings and caveats: Subsequent to radiotherapy plus ipilimumab, tumor-derived TCR clones underwent expansion in blood. Dynamics of early blood T cell clones, together with interferon-beta, were reportedly the best predictors of response.

Focal radiation with ipilimumab CTLA-4 blockade was given to patients with chemo-refractory metastatic non-small-cell lung cancer. Trimming pared 5 bases from V and 3 bases from J, leaving 16 bases between. The CDR3 has 16 amino acids. CDR1 SGHVS and CDR2 FQNEAQ come from the germline V gene. The method was immunoSEQ multiplex PCR; TCRdb's version includes in-frame clones alone and lacks a portion of them. The data show tens of thousands of clones, around 76% seen once. This clone was seen just once. Its target is unknown. The material sequenced was peripheral blood, taken from a patient treated with radiotherapy plus ipilimumab. This receptor was obtained from a human donor with non-small cell lung cancer who had stable disease on radiotherapy plus ipilimumab. The chain combines TRBV7-8 with TRBJ1-4, with D unclear. The CDR3 is CASSKERVRPNEKLFF. The CDR3 DNA follows: TGTGCCAGCAGCAAGGAGAGGGTTCGACCTAATGAAAAACTGTTTTTT. Full variable domain (missing parts from reference TRBV7-8 and TRBJ1-4): GAGVSQSPRYKVAKRGQDVALRCDPISGHVSLFWYQQALGQGPEFLTYFQNEAQLDKSGLPSDRFFAERPEGSVSTLKIQRTQQEDSAVYLCASSKERVRPNEKLFFGSGTQLSVL.